This T cell receptor (beta chain) originates from a study of spatial heterogeneity in lung cancer. Sample time point: sample taken at primary tumor resection. Material for sequencing was whole RNA from tumor, nontumor lung or frozen PBMC, left unsorted. Notes on the study in general: Tracking of tumor mutation counts was seen in expanded intratumoral alpha and beta TCR counts.

This clonotype occurred many times. The antigen remains unidentified. The V end was cut by 3 bases, the J end by 0 bases, with 10 bases between. Germline loops: CDR1 ENHRY, CDR2 SYGVKD. CDR3 length: 15 residues. TCRdb re-derived calls from the 5' RACE reads in MiXCR, one entry per CDR3 protein. There are roughly 9,000 distinct CDR3 sequences in the sample; 4.5% to 6% occur only once, and 13% to 15% lies in the top ten. Sequenced material: lung tumor tissue, taken at surgery. This TCR was sampled from a female donor with early-stage non-small cell lung cancer. The rearrangement joins TRBV10-3 to TRBJ2-3; D is unclear. Here the CDR3 DNA reads TGTGCCATCAGTGATGACGGCTCAAGCACAGATACGCAGTATTTT. Its translation is CAISDDGSSTDTQYF.